This T cell receptor (beta chain) was recorded in a study of T cell responses to AZD1222 COVID-19 vaccine. Findings and caveats of the study: Breadth and depth of Spike-specific TCRs rose after two AZD1222 doses. Just a handful of AZD1222 recipients tested seropositive at baseline.

A word on this clone: Its antigen remains unknown.

Produced via immunoSEQ multiplex PCR; TCRdb's table is partial and in-frame only. The table has over 150,000 clones, around 87% seen once. Germline CDR1 is LNHDA and CDR2 is SQIVND (reference sequence). The CDR3 is made up of 14 amino acids. V shed 3 bases and J shed 3 bases, with 11 bases lying between them. Second-dose groups at about 4 or about 12 weeks were pooled. This sequence was found in an adult who received the AZD1222 COVID-19 vaccine. This material consisted of peripheral blood, taken 28 days after the second AZD1222 dose. The rearrangement joins TRBV19 to TRBJ1-1; D may be TRBD1 (5 bases). CDR3 residues: CASSMRGVHTEAFF. In DNA, the CDR3 is TGTGCCAGTAGTATGAGAGGGGTCCACACTGAAGCTTTCTTT.